The clone carrying this TCR beta chain was detected only once. This table comes from immunoSEQ multiplex PCR, and its TCRdb copy is limited to in-frame clones, with some not included. Among some 79,000 clones listed, 82% were seen once. This entry belongs to a study of PD-L1 blockade in urothelial cancer. Germline CDR1 reads SGHKS; CDR2 reads YYEKEE (reference sequence). This CDR3 has 16 residues. With 1 base clipped from V and 5 bases from J, the junction kept 11 bases outside the gene matches. Sample: PBMCs, taken around atezolizumab (anti-PD-L1) treatment. The receptor comes from a man aged 70 or older with urothelial cancer. The chain links TRBV5-5 to TRBJ2-5; 7 bases line up with TRBD1. As DNA, the CDR3 is TGTGCCAGCAGCTTGACCGAGACAGGGTCTGGCGAGACCCAGTACTTC. This sequence encodes CASSLTETGSGETQYF.